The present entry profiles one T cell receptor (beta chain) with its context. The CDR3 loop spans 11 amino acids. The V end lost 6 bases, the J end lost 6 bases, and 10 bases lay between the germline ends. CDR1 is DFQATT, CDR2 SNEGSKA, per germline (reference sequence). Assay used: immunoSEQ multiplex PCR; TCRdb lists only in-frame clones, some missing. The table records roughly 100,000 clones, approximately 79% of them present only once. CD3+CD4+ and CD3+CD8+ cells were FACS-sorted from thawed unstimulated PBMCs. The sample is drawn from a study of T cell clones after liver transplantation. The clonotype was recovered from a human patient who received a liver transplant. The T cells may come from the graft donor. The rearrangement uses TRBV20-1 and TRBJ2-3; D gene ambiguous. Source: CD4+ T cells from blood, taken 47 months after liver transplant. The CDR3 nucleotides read TGCAGTGCCCCCGGTGTGGATACGCAGTATTTT. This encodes CSAPGVDTQYF.